This T cell receptor (beta chain) was captured in a study of molecular identifiers for immune sequencing clone quantification. At the level of the study: Replicates involved a five-way split of RNA from approximately 20,000 or 100,000 naive CD8 cells, with sequencing of four. Study outcomes and limitations: Clones above 20 RNA copies held over 97% of effector molecules, under 1% in naive cells. Identical TCR molecules that share a barcode could lead to an underestimation of highly expanded clone sizes.

Losses at the gene ends were 0 bases for V and 8 bases for J; bases not matched to a gene: 3. The CDR3 has 13 amino acids. CDR1 is GTSNPN and CDR2 is SVGIG in the germline V gene (reference sequence). This clonotype was picked up a small number of times. Antigen specificity is unknown. Preparation of the bulk TCR libraries relied on previously described methods and listed TCR primers. In TCRdb, the PCR reads were re-called with MiXCR into one record per CDR3 protein. Of about half a million distinct CDR3 sequences in the sample, about 25% are singletons; the top ten hold 0.7% to 0.9%. Sequencing was carried out using naive CD8+ T cells from blood, with Jurkat cell RNA spiked in. The sample's subset: FACS-sorted CD8+CD4-CCR7+CD45RA+ naive T cells. The rearrangement uses TRBV30 and TRBJ2-4; TRBD2 matches at 8 bases. This receptor was identified in a human donor in good health. Some libraries in this study had Jurkat cell RNA spiked in. The CDR3 is CAWSVAGAHIQYF. The CDR3 DNA follows: TGTGCCTGGAGTGTAGCGGGGGCACACATTCAGTACTTC.